The clone carrying this T cell receptor beta chain was observed at least ten times. Antigen unknown. The sample belongs to a study of spatial heterogeneity in lung cancer. Study-wide findings and caveats: Higher tumor mutation counts went along with higher counts of expanded intratumoral alpha and beta TCRs.

A distinct unique molecular identifier was carried by each TCR cDNA molecule. TCRdb fed the 5' RACE reads into MiXCR, producing one record per CDR3 protein. The sample lists more than 20,000 distinct CDR3 sequences, more than 15% occurring once. Time point indicated: sample taken at primary tumor resection. Samples were obtained from approximately 72 donors, all untreated early-stage non-small cell lung cancer patients. This sequence was found in a female donor with early-stage non-small cell lung cancer. Sequencing used lung tumor tissue, obtained at surgery.

CDR3: CSATGGRGETQYF. The CDR3 nucleotides read TGCAGTGCTACCGGGGGGCGGGGAGAGACCCAGTACTTC. The chain couples TRBV20-1 to TRBJ2-5; possible D gene TRBD2, 7 bases. The CDR3 consists of 13 residues. The germline V gene has CDR1 DFQATT and CDR2 SNEGSKA (reference sequence). V lost 4 bases and J lost 4, with 13 bases in between.